This TCR beta chain was identified in a study of cytomegalovirus exposure and HLA in healthy donors. In its sample, this clone was seen a few times. The PCR made use of 60 Vbeta and 13 Jbeta primers. Only in-frame clones appear in the TCRdb table, and some are missing; sequencing was by immunoSEQ multiplex PCR. Of under 200,000 clones listed, 80% were seen once; the top ten hold 1%. Sequencing input: PBMCs. The receptor's source is a woman in her forties or fifties in good health and CMV-seropositive.

The CDR3 is CASSWGDRGYQETQYF. CDR3 nucleotides: TGCGCCAGCAGCTGGGGGGACAGGGGGTACCAAGAGACCCAGTACTTC. This chain uses TRBV5-1 with TRBJ2-5; the match to TRBD1 covers 11 bases. This CDR3 is built from 16 residues. Trimming at V came to 3 bases and at J to 0 bases, leaving 4 bases not matched to a gene. Germline V gives CDR1 SGHRS, CDR2 YFSETQ.